This T cell receptor beta chain emerged from a study of blood T cell repertoires in COVID-19. This CDR3 has 14 amino acids. The junction had 7 bases not matched to a gene; V was cut back by 4 bases and J by 6 bases. Germline assignment: CDR1 MNHEY and CDR2 SMNVEV (reference sequence). The protocol was immunoSEQ multiplex PCR, while the TCRdb copy is restricted to in-frame clones and leaves out a portion. The sample consists of about 370,000 clones, 89% of them appearing once. This sequence originates from a woman aged 30 to 39 with COVID-19, enrolled during active disease. Sequences were obtained from peripheral blood. The chain uses TRBV27 and TRBJ1-1, with 8 bases that match TRBD1. CDR3 bases: TGTGCCAGCAGTTCAATCGACAGGGGATCTGAAGCTTTCTTT. This translates into CASSSIDRGSEAFF.